The T cell receptor beta chain described here comes from a study of blood T cell repertoires in COVID-19. Study context: Spain, Italy and the United States supplied samples that represented acute and convalescent COVID-19. In each case, the material was cDNA or gDNA derived from T cells, B-cell-depleted T cells, or PBMCs.

V lost 1 base and J 2 bases, leaving 6 bases between the germline ends. Germline assignment: CDR1 ENHRY and CDR2 SYGVKD. This CDR3 has 14 residues. As processed by the authors: Amplifying reference gene primers gave estimates of nucleated cell counts. Sequencing was performed with immunoSEQ multiplex PCR; in TCRdb, only in-frame clones are kept and a portion is missing. That table gives V, J and clone size, and the DNA gave D and trimming. Among a few hundred thousand clones listed, around 84% were seen once. The chain recombines TRBV10-3 with TRBJ1-3; D perhaps matches TRBD1 (6 bases). The sample comprised peripheral blood. The origin of this receptor is a woman under 30 with acute or convalescent COVID-19. The CDR3 sequence: CAISEWTAGNTIYF. The CDR3 DNA follows: TGTGCCATCAGTGAGTGGACAGCTGGAAACACCATATATTTT.